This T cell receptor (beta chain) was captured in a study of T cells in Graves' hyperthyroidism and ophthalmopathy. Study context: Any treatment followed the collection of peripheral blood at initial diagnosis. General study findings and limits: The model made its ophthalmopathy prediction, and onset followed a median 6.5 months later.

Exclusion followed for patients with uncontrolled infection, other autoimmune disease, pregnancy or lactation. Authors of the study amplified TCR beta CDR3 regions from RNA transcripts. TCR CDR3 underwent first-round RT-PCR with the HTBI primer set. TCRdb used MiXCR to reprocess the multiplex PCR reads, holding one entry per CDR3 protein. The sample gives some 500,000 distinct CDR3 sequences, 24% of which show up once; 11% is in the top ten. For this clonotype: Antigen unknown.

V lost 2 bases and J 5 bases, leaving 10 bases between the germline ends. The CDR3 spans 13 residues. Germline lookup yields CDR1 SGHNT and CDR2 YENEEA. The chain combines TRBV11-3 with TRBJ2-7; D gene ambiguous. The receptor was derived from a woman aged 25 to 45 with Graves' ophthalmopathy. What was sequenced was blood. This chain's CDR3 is CASSLSSAHEQYF. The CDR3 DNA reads TGTGCCAGCAGCTTATCTTCGGCCCACGAGCAGTACTTC.